This T cell receptor beta chain was identified in a study of sequential checkpoint blockade in melanoma. Overall study: Randomization was 1:1 between first-line nivolumab→ipilimumab and ipilimumab→nivolumab. Both treatment sequences were followed by maintenance nivolumab.

J lost 0 bases, V lost 5 bases, and 5 bases had no gene match. The CDR3 has 15 residues. Looked up from germline, CDR1 is LGHNA and CDR2 is YSLEER. Sequencing was performed with immunoSEQ multiplex PCR; in TCRdb, only in-frame clones are kept and a portion is missing. Among over 10,000 clones listed, approximately 82% were seen once. Treatment of the sample: randomized to nivolumab then ipilimumab (arm A) or the reverse (arm B). Patients had received no earlier DNA-damaging chemotherapy. From thawed PBMCs, live CD3+CD8+ cells negative for CD19 and CD56 were sorted. The J gene is TRBJ2-7, the V gene TRBV4-3; 9 bases align to TRBD1. This specimen consisted of CD8+ T cells sorted from blood (inferred from file names), obtained from a patient given nivolumab and ipilimumab in sequence. This TCR was recovered from a human donor with melanoma. In nucleotides, the CDR3 is TGCGCCAGCAGCGTAAGGACAGGGGTCTCCTACGAGCAGTACTTC. Protein product: CASSVRTGVSYEQYF.